Presented here are 20 T cell receptor beta chains from one specimen sequenced in a study of graft-versus-host responses after intestinal transplantation. TCRdb keeps only in-frame clones here, not all; method: immunoSEQ multiplex PCR. The sample consists of 15,000 to 20,000 clones, about 80% of them appearing once. The source was PBMCs, collected 14 days after transplant. The receptors derive from a human patient who received an intestinal transplant, so some T cells may come from the graft donor.

This chain connects TRBV5-1 to TRBJ2-7; 9 bases are shared with TRBD2. With 0 bases clipped from V and 3 bases from J, the junction kept 7 bases outside the gene matches. This CDR3 contains 16 residues. CDR1 and CDR2 from the germline V gene are SGHRS and YFSETQ. The CDR3 nucleotides are TGCGCCAGCAGCTTGGCCCGTAGCGGGAGCTTCTACGAGCAGTACTTC. It is translated as CASSLARSGSFYEQYF.

The chain combines TRBV5-6 with TRBJ1-5, with TRBD1 matching 7 bases. The V and J ends lost 3 bases and 4 bases, in that order; junction bases with no gene match: 10. CDR1 and CDR2 (germline): SGHDT, YYEEEE. The CDR3 is made up of 16 amino acids. The CDR3 here is CASSSTRDRDNQPQHF. In DNA, the CDR3 is TGTGCCAGCAGCTCCACCCGTGACAGGGATAATCAGCCCCAGCATTTT. Combining the CDR3 with reference TRBV5-6 and TRBJ1-5 gives the whole variable domain DAGVTQSPTHLIKTRGQQVTLRCSPKSGHDTVSWYQQALGQGPQFIFQYYEEEERQRGNFPDRFSGHQFPNYSSELNVNALLLGDSALYLCASSSTRDRDNQPQHFGDGTRLSIL.

The chain uses TRBV7-8 and TRBJ2-1, with 7 bases identical to TRBD2. The CDR3 contains 14 residues. Germline CDR1 is SGHVS and CDR2 is FQNEAQ. V lost 7 bases to trimming and J lost 5 bases; unmatched junction nucleotides: 8. The CDR3 coding sequence is TGTGCCAGCATGGAGGGAGGGCCGCACAATGAGCAGTTCTTC. It encodes CASMEGGPHNEQFF.

This chain's CDR3 is CASSFSSTDTQYF. The CDR3 nucleotides read TGTGCCAGCAGTTTCAGTAGCACAGATACGCAGTATTTT. This rearrangement joins TRBV28 to TRBJ2-3; the D is unclear. The CDR3 has 13 amino acids. Between the trimmed V and J ends, which lost 3 bases and 0 bases, there was a span of 4 bases. Looked up from germline, CDR1 is MDHEN and CDR2 is SYDVKM.

The J gene is TRBJ1-3, the V gene TRBV23-1, with D unresolved. TRBV23-1 is labeled an ORF, and its function is uncertain. The CDR3 has 17 amino acids. The germline V and J ends were trimmed by 0 bases and 4 bases, with 16 bases remaining between them. The CDR3 DNA reads as TGCGCCAGCAGTCAATCGTCAGTCTTCCCCTCCGGAAACACCATATATTTT. Encoded protein: CASSQSSVFPSGNTIYF.

V is TRBV6-5 and J is TRBJ1-5; D uncertain. Trimming removed 3 bases from V and 0 bases from J, with 9 bases in between. The CDR3 contains 15 residues. CDR1 and CDR2 from the germline V gene are MNHEY and SVGAGI. The CDR3: CASSYTAYSNQPQHF. The CDR3 coding sequence is TGTGCCAGCAGTTATACAGCATATAGCAATCAGCCCCAGCATTTT.

The chain employs TRBV28 and TRBJ2-1, with D unclear. V lost 3 bases and J 9 bases, leaving 6 bases between the germline ends. The length of the CDR3 is 11 residues. Germline-derived CDR1 and CDR2 are MDHEN and SYDVKM. The DNA for the CDR3 is TGTGCCAGCAGTTTCACCAGTGAGCAGTTCTTC. Protein sequence: CASSFTSEQFF.

The J gene is TRBJ2-6, the V gene TRBV28; 7 positions match TRBD2. The ends lost 4 bases at V and 0 bases at J; junction bases unmatched: 6. The germline gives CDR1 MDHEN, CDR2 SYDVKM. This CDR3 has 17 residues. The CDR3 sequence is CASSSGTIGSGANVLTF. CDR3 in DNA: TGTGCCAGCAGTTCAGGGACTATCGGCTCTGGGGCCAACGTCCTGACTTTC.

The chain couples TRBV21-1 to TRBJ1-3; TRBD1 is the table's D call and was not checked against the DNA. TRBV21-1 is recorded as a pseudogene. The CDR3 has 16 residues. CDR3 sequence reads: CASVVGQGLSGNTIYF. The CDR3 DNA follows: TGTGCCAGCGTTGTGGGACAGGGCCTATCTGGAAACACCATATATTTT.

The chain joins TRBV10-2 to TRBJ2-5, with 7 bases aligning to TRBD2. The J call is doubtful: the DNA matches TRBJ2-7 better. CDR1 is WSHSY, CDR2 SAAADI, per germline. The CDR3 is made up of 15 amino acids. Here the CDR3 DNA reads TGCGCCAGCAGTGAAGGGCGGGGGTTTAGGGACGAGCAGTACTTC. The encoded protein is CASSEGRGFRDEQYF.

This rearrangement joins TRBV12-2 to TRBJ2-6; TRBD1 is the table's D call and was not checked against the DNA. TRBV12-2 is labeled a pseudogene. The CDR3 length is 13 residues. The CDR3: CASRSRQANVLTF. The CDR3 DNA is TGTGCAAGTCGTTCCAGACAGGCTAACGTCCTGACTTTC.

This sequence joins TRBV1 and TRBJ2-3; the table's D call of TRBD2 was not tested on the DNA. TRBV1 is flagged as a pseudogene. CDR3 length equals 16 residues. The DNA for the CDR3 is TGCACCAGCAGCCCCGGACTAGCGGGCCCCACAGATACGCAGTATTTT. Its protein is CTSSPGLAGPTDTQYF.

The V and J genes are TRBV27 and TRBJ2-1; 10 bases agree with TRBD2. The CDR3 is made up of 15 amino acids. V dropped 6 bases and J dropped 4; count of bases not matched to a gene: 6. Germline V gene lookup returns CDR1 MNHEY and CDR2 SMNVEV (reference sequence). The CDR3 DNA reads as TGTGCCAGCAGCCCCAGCGGGGGGGCGTACAATGAGCAGTTCTTC. This translates into CASSPSGGAYNEQFF.

The chain has TRBV29-1 and TRBJ2-5; 7 bases are shared with TRBD2. The J segment lost 5 bases and the V segment lost 6 bases, leaving 6 bases of the junction unmatched. The germline V gene encodes CDR1 SQVTM and CDR2 ANQGSEA. This CDR3 region has 12 residues. CDR3 amino acids: CSVGEGTETQYF. The CDR3 DNA is TGCAGCGTGGGGGAGGGGACGGAGACCCAGTACTTC.

The V and J genes are TRBV11-2 and TRBJ1-6, with TRBD1 matching 9 bases. The germline CDR1 and CDR2 sequences are SGHAT and FQNNGV. The V and J ends lost 5 bases and 10 bases, in that order; junction bases with no gene match: 6. CDR3 length: 14 amino acids. CDR3 DNA sequence: TGTGCCAGCAGCGAGACAGGGGGTGGATCACCCCTCCACTTT. This gives the protein CASSETGGGSPLHF.

This rearrangement joins TRBV28 to TRBJ1-1; 11 nucleotides line up with TRBD1. Germline V gene sequence: CDR1 MDHEN, CDR2 SYDVKM. V dropped 6 bases and J dropped 4; count of bases not matched to a gene: 4. The CDR3 is 14 amino acids. This chain's CDR3 is CASRSGTGGTEAFF. The CDR3 DNA is TGTGCCAGCAGATCCGGGACAGGGGGCACTGAAGCTTTCTTT.

This sequence joins TRBV2 and TRBJ2-1; D possibly corresponds to TRBD2 (6 bases). Per the germline V gene, CDR1 is SNHLY and CDR2 is FYNNEI. The CDR3 consists of 16 residues. Deletions cut 1 base from V and 0 bases from J, with 10 bases between. The CDR3 DNA reads TGTGCCAGCAGTGAAGAGGCGGGGTCCTCCTACAATGAGCAGTTCTTC. Its translation is CASSEEAGSSYNEQFF.

This chain links TRBV7-2 with TRBJ2-3, with 9 nucleotides matching TRBD1. Germline V gene data show CDR1 as SGHTA and CDR2 as FQGNSA. V lost 1 base and J lost 1; bases outside the gene matches: 9. The CDR3 has 18 residues. The CDR3 DNA reads TGTGCCAGCAGCTTAGTAGGGACAGGGCCCATGGGCACAGATACGCAGTATTTT. This translates into CASSLVGTGPMGTDTQYF.

The chain combines TRBV27 with TRBJ1-2, with no clear D. CDR3 length: 13 residues. With 10 bases removed from V and 4 bases from J, the gap between germline ends came to 16 bases. Germline CDR1 reads MNHEY; CDR2 reads SMNVEV (reference sequence). The CDR3 DNA reads TGTGCCACCATTAGGGAGACTGCCTATGGCTACACCTTC. Its translation: CATIRETAYGYTF.

The chain employs TRBV20-1 and TRBJ1-2; D not resolved. V shed 6 bases and J shed 4 bases, with 6 bases lying between them. Germline V CDR1 and CDR2: DFQATT, SNEGSKA (reference sequence). The CDR3 contains 10 residues. The CDR3 spells CSALIYGYTF. In DNA, the CDR3 is TGCAGTGCCCTTATCTATGGCTACACCTTC.